The text below deals with one T cell receptor (beta chain). The sample is drawn from a study of OX40 agonist ivuxolimab in advanced cancers. The protocol was immunoSEQ multiplex PCR, while the TCRdb copy is restricted to in-frame clones and leaves out a portion. Here the sample spans approximately 57,000 clones, more than 80% being singletons. The CDR3 extends over 13 amino acids. V was clipped by 9 bases and J by 7 bases; unmatched bases: 6. The chain uses TRBV5-3 and TRBJ2-2; 10 bases are shared with TRBD2. TRBV5-3 is placed among ORFs of uncertain function. This sequence was found in an adult with an advanced solid tumor such as melanoma, head and neck, liver or kidney cancer. Sequencing was performed on CD4+ or CD8+ T cells sorted from blood, taken in a trial of the OX40 agonist ivuxolimab. CDR3 residues: CANSGRMGGELFF. In nucleotides, the CDR3 is TGTGCCAATAGCGGGAGGATGGGCGGGGAGCTGTTTTTT.